These 26 T cell receptor beta chains came from one sample sequenced in a study of blood T cells in healthy people across ages. Next came a second PCR, run for about 6 to 12 cycles, which used a sample-barcoded 5' primer along with a J-beta primer mix. From the 5' RACE reads, TCRdb called clonotypes with MiXCR, one entry per CDR3 protein. This sample has 1.5 million to 2 million distinct CDR3 sequences, with about 28% found just once. Sequencing was carried out using blood. The source of these receptors is a woman under 40 in good health.

The rearrangement uses TRBV20-1 and TRBJ2-3; 8 nucleotides agree with TRBD1. Germline-derived CDR1 and CDR2 are DFQATT and SNEGSKA (reference sequence). The V segment lost 6 bases and the J segment 4 bases; nucleotides outside the gene matches: 12. CDR3 size: 15 residues. The CDR3 sequence is CSARTTGVVSDTQYF. The CDR3 nucleotides read TGCAGTGCGAGGACGACAGGGGTGGTGTCAGATACGCAGTATTTT.

This clonotype was recorded a few times. The chain links TRBV18 to TRBJ1-4; TRBD1 matches at 8 bases. Germline CDR1 is KGHSH and CDR2 is LQKENI. The CDR3 spans 14 residues. With V trimmed by 6 bases and J by 7 bases, 7 bases remained unmatched. The CDR3 DNA reads TGTGCCAGCTCTCCGGGACAGGACCCTGAAAAACTGTTTTTT. Its translation is CASSPGQDPEKLFF.

This clonotype has more than one count but fewer than ten. The J gene is TRBJ2-3, the V gene TRBV5-1; TRBD2 aligns across 8 bases. The CDR3 consists of 17 residues. The J segment lost 0 bases and the V segment lost 2 bases, leaving 8 bases of the junction unmatched. The germline CDR1 and CDR2 sequences are SGHRS and YFSETQ. In nucleotides, the CDR3 is TGCGCCAGCAGCTTCTCGGCGGGAGGTACTAGCACAGATACGCAGTATTTT. It codes for CASSFSAGGTSTDTQYF.

This clonotype was picked up one time. This may be a read error: a much more frequent sequence differs by one nucleotide. This rearrangement joins TRBV7-9 to TRBJ1-2; 10 bases match TRBD1. Germline V CDR1 and CDR2: SEHNR, FQNEAQ (reference sequence). The CDR3 spans 18 residues. CDR3 bases: TGTACCAGCAGCCACCGGACCGGGACAGGGGCGCGTAACTATGGCTACACCTTC. This gives the protein CTSSHRTGTGARNYGYTF.

On this clonotype itself: A much larger clone differs from this one at a single base, so this may be a read error. This chain's CDR3 is CASSFAASYEQFF. The CDR3 bases are TGTGCCAGCAGTTTTGCAGCCTCCTACGAGCAGTTCTTC. The rearrangement links TRBV12-3 or TRBV12-4 to TRBJ2-1, with D hard to call. The ends were cut back, 3 bases at V and 10 bases at J, with 13 bases in the middle. The CDR3 has 13 amino acids.

The rearrangement joins TRBV15 to TRBJ2-7; TRBD1 might be the D (7 bases). Looked up from germline, CDR1 is LNHNV and CDR2 is YYDKDF (reference sequence). The V and J ends lost 3 bases and 2 bases respectively, with 20 bases between them. This CDR3 has 17 residues. CDR3 sequence (DNA): TGTGCCACCAGCAGGCCAGGGGGAGCGGGTGGAACCTACGAGCAGTACTTC. Protein: CATSRPGGAGGTYEQYF. Looking up the rest from reference TRBV15 and TRBJ2-7 gives the full variable domain: DAMVIQNPRYQVTQFGKPVTLSCSQTLNHNVMYWYQQKSSQAPKLLFHYYDKDFNNEADTPDNFQSRRPNTSFCFLDIRSPGLGDTAMYLCATSRPGGAGGTYEQYFGPGTRLTVT.

This clonotype was counted between two and nine times. The CDR3 here is CASSVAAADTQYF. The CDR3 region has the DNA TGTGCCAGCAGCGTAGCTGCGGCAGATACGCAGTATTTT. The chain combines TRBV9 with TRBJ2-3, with unresolved D. CDR1 and CDR2 (germline): SGDLS, YYNGEE. The CDR3 covers 13 residues. V lost 0 bases, J lost 4 bases, and 6 bases lay in between. The entire variable domain, with the rest obtained from reference TRBV9 and TRBJ2-3, is as follows: DSGVTQTPKHLITATGQRVTLRCSPRSGDLSVYWYQQSLDQGLQFLIQYYNGEERAKGNILERFSAQQFPDLHSELNLSSLELGDSALYFCASSVAAADTQYFGPGTRLTVL.

This clonotype occurred many times. The V call is TRBV6-5, the J call TRBJ2-5; no clear D gene. CDR1 and CDR2 from the germline V gene are MNHEY and SVGAGI. There are 15 residues in the CDR3. The V end was cut by 5 bases, the J end by 2 bases, with 15 bases between. CDR3 bases: TGTGCCAGCAGTGCTGCACCTACAGAACAAGAGACCCAGTACTTC. Translated: CASSAAPTEQETQYF.

This clonotype showed up just a few times. The gene calls are TRBV6-5 and TRBJ2-4, with 8 nucleotides matching TRBD2. The J call may not be correct, given that the DNA end is closer to TRBJ2-7. The V gene's germline CDR1 is MNHEY and CDR2 SVGAGI. This CDR3 region has 14 residues. For the CDR3, the DNA is TGTGCCAGCAAAAGGGCGGGGGGACCCTACGAGCAGTACTTC. Its protein is CASKRAGGPYEQYF.

The V call is TRBV27, the J call TRBJ2-5; 13 bases are a match to TRBD2. Trimming cost V 5 bases and J 2 bases; bases outside gene matches: 17. The CDR3 extends over 20 amino acids. Germline CDR1 reads MNHEY; CDR2 reads SMNVEV (reference sequence). The DNA for the CDR3 is TGTGCCAGCAGTCGCCGAGGGGGACTAGCGGGGACAAAAGAACAAGAGACCCAGTACTTC. Residues: CASSRRGGLAGTKEQETQYF.

V and J are TRBV7-2 and TRBJ1-1; weak D call: TRBD1 (6 bases). Per germline, CDR1 SGHTA and CDR2 FQGNSA. The CDR3 is made up of 13 amino acids. Deletions cut 4 bases from V and 10 bases from J, with 16 bases between. CDR3 in amino acids: CASSSNRAPTAFF. The DNA for the CDR3 is TGTGCCAGCAGCTCTAACAGGGCCCCTACAGCTTTCTTT.

Of note for this clonotype: The junction departs from the called germline gene at one end, perhaps through a read error. The rearrangement joins TRBV13 to TRBJ1-2; possibly TRBD1 for D (5 bases). The CDR3 spans 15 residues. From germline, CDR1 is PRHDT and CDR2 FYEKMQ (reference sequence). CDR3 bases: TGTGCTAGCAGCTTAGGCGCGGGACGGGCATATGGCTACACCTTC. This sequence encodes CASSLGAGRAYGYTF.

This clonotype was counted at least ten times. The chain uses TRBV20-1 and TRBJ2-7, with D tentatively TRBD2 (6 bases). The germline CDR1 and CDR2 sequences are DFQATT and SNEGSKA (reference sequence). Deletions cut 3 bases from V and 3 bases from J, with 12 bases between. There are 13 residues in the CDR3. In DNA, the CDR3 is TGCAGTGCTAGGGGGAGGAACGGCTACGAGCAGTACTTC. It yields the protein CSARGRNGYEQYF.

There are many counts of this clonotype. The chain carries TRBV12-3 or TRBV12-4 and TRBJ2-7, with 15 bases aligning to TRBD2. The tail of the sequence fits TRBJ2-5 better, so the J call may be wrong. The CDR3 loop spans 16 amino acids. Written as DNA, the CDR3 is TGTGCCAGCAGCCCTGGACTAGCGGGGGGGTTTGAGACCCAGTACTTC. Amino acid sequence: CASSPGLAGGFETQYF.

V usage is TRBV29-1 and J usage is TRBJ2-3, with 12 bases aligning to TRBD2. V was clipped by 5 bases and J by 4 bases; unmatched bases: 1. The V gene's germline CDR1 is SQVTM and CDR2 ANQGSEA. The CDR3 sequence is 13 residues long. The CDR3 loop reads CSVLAGGPDTQYF. For the CDR3, the DNA is TGCAGCGTTCTAGCGGGGGGGCCAGATACGCAGTATTTT.

This clonotype has at least ten counts. The chain joins TRBV20-1 to TRBJ2-4; 7 positions match TRBD1. Unmatched junction bases numbered 9, after V lost 1 base and J lost 0 bases. CDR1 DFQATT and CDR2 SNEGSKA come from the germline V gene (reference sequence). The length of the CDR3 is 17 residues. The CDR3 DNA sequence: TGCAGTGCTAGAGGGGTCGGACAGGCGGGAGCCAAAAACATTCAGTACTTC. It translates to CSARGVGQAGAKNIQYF.

Of note for this clonotype: Sequence at one end of the junction differs from germline and may be a read error. The genes are TRBV7-9 and TRBJ2-5; D unresolved. CDR1 is SEHNR and CDR2 is FQNEAQ in the germline V gene (reference sequence). There are 14 residues in the CDR3. The CDR3 loop reads CASGLTAEQETQYF. CDR3 DNA: TGTGCCAGCGGCTTAACAGCAGAGCAAGAGACCCAGTACTTC.

About this clonotype: This sequence may be a read error, since a much larger clone differs from it by one base. CDR3 nucleotides: TGTGCCAGCGACTCCGGGACAGAAGAGACCCAGTACTTC. Protein: CASDSGTEETQYF. This chain connects TRBV7-9 to TRBJ2-5; 7 bases are shared with TRBD1. Germline V lookup: CDR1 SEHNR, CDR2 FQNEAQ (reference sequence). There are 13 residues in the CDR3. Losses at the gene ends were 8 bases for V and 3 bases for J; bases not matched to a gene: 6.

This clonotype was picked up a small number of times. The V gene is TRBV7-2, the J gene TRBJ1-1; D unclear. V was pared by 5 bases and J by 4 bases, with 14 bases between. This CDR3 is built from 14 residues. The V gene's germline CDR1 is SGHTA and CDR2 FQGNSA. The CDR3 DNA reads as TGTGCCAGCAGCCCCCTTGTGTATCCCACTGAAGCTTTCTTT. This sequence encodes CASSPLVYPTEAFF.

Points on this clonotype: A junction end diverges from the germline sequence, so it may reflect a read error. The chain is built from TRBV28 and TRBJ1-1; the D gene is possibly TRBD1 (5 bases). CDR1 MDHEN and CDR2 SYDVKM come from the germline V gene. This CDR3 is 13 amino acids long. The CDR3 is CASHRNLNTEAVF. The CDR3 nucleotides read TGTGCCAGTCACAGGAACTTGAACACTGAAGCTGTCTTT.

The CDR3 bases are TGTGCCAGCAGCCTTACAGGGGGCGGGGGCACTGAAGCTTTCTTT. Amino acids: CASSLTGGGGTEAFF. J is TRBJ1-1 and V is TRBV7-9; 9 positions match TRBD1. Germline-derived CDR1 and CDR2 are SEHNR and FQNEAQ (reference sequence). The CDR3 totals 15 residues. The V segment lost 5 bases and the J segment 4 bases; nucleotides outside the gene matches: 8.

This clonotype was seen only a few times. J is TRBJ1-3 and V is TRBV5-1; D unclear. Trimming removed 0 bases from V and 2 bases from J, with 15 bases in between. Germline CDR1 is SGHRS and CDR2 is YFSETQ. This CDR3 is built from 17 residues. The CDR3 reads CASSLGMAKAAGNTIYF. CDR3 DNA: TGCGCCAGCAGCTTGGGTATGGCCAAGGCAGCTGGAAACACCATATATTTT.

Concerning this clonotype: This may come from a read error, since a much larger clone is one base off. The chain recombines TRBV28 with TRBJ2-5; D is possibly TRBD2 (5 bases). The CDR3 spans 15 residues. Trimming removed 2 bases at V and 11 bases at J, with 21 bases between. CDR1 is MDHEN, CDR2 SYDVKM, per germline. The CDR3 spells CASSLITGTYNEQYF. The CDR3 DNA is TGTGCCAGCAGTTTAATTACGGGAACCTACAATGAGCAGTACTTC. Looking up the rest from reference TRBV28 and TRBJ2-5 gives the full variable domain: DVKVTQSSRYLVKRTGEKVFLECVQDMDHENMFWYRQDPGLGLRLIYFSYDVKMKEKGDIPEGYSVSREKKERFSLILESASTNQTSMYLCASSLITGTYNEQYFGPGTRLLVL.

This clonotype occurred a few times. This chain uses TRBV12-3 or TRBV12-4 with TRBJ2-4, with 8 bases identical to TRBD2. The J segment lost 10 bases and the V segment lost 6 bases, leaving 11 bases of the junction unmatched. There are 14 residues in the CDR3. CDR3 region: CASRPGGSGVIQYF. DNA for the CDR3: TGTGCCAGCAGACCTGGTGGTAGCGGGGTGATTCAGTACTTC.

This clonotype was seen a few times. The chain joins TRBV2 to TRBJ1-2; D possibly corresponds to TRBD1 (5 bases). V lost 1 base and J 7 bases, leaving 16 bases between the germline ends. Germline V gene lookup returns CDR1 SNHLY and CDR2 FYNNEI. This CDR3 has 15 residues. As DNA, the CDR3 is TGTGCCAGCAGTGAAGTACAGGCGGTGAGTTCTGGCTACACCTTC. It specifies CASSEVQAVSSGYTF.

This clonotype showed up just a few times. The rearrangement links TRBV28 to TRBJ1-5; D is uncertain. The CDR3 is 13 amino acids. CDR1 MDHEN and CDR2 SYDVKM come from the germline V gene. Trimming shortened V by 5 bases and J by 4 bases, and 9 bases separated the two germline ends. The CDR3 coding sequence is TGTGCCAGCAGTGCGTCGTTTAATCAGCCCCAGCATTTT. Protein: CASSASFNQPQHF.